This TCR beta chain came from a study of molecular identifiers for immune sequencing clone quantification. This clonotype was picked up many times. Libraries for naive CD8 T cells, which were made from 20,000 to 1,000,000 sorted cells, drew on 10%, 30% or 50% of the RNA. CDR3 size: 14 residues. V lost 0 bases, J lost 9 bases, and 15 bases lay in between. Germline V gene data show CDR1 as SQVTM and CDR2 as ANQGSEA. Bulk libraries came from a prior protocol with listed TCR primers. TCRdb fed the PCR reads into MiXCR, producing one record per CDR3 protein. Of over 300,000 distinct CDR3 sequences listed, roughly a quarter were seen once; the top ten hold about 0.7%.

The sequencing input was naive CD8+ T cells from blood, with Jurkat cell RNA spiked in. Subset of the sample: FACS-sorted CD8+CD4-CCR7+CD45RA+ naive T cells. The V call is TRBV29-1, the J call TRBJ2-1; no clear D gene. The clonotype originates from a human donor in good health. Some libraries in this study had Jurkat cell RNA spiked in. This chain's CDR3 is CSVEDVTKWGEQFF. CDR3 DNA sequence: TGCAGCGTTGAAGACGTAACCAAGTGGGGTGAGCAGTTCTTC.